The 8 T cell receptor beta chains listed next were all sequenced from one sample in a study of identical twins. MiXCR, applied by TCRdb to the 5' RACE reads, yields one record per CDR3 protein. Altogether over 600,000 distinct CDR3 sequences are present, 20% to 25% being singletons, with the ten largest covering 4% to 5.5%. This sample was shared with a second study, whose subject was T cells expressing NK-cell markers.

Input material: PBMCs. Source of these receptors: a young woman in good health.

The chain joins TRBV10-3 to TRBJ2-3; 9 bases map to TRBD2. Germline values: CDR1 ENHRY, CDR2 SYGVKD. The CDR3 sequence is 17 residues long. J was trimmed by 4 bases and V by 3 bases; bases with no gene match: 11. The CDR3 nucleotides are TGTGCCATCAGTGACCCTATTGGACTAGCGTCAGCAGATACGCAGTATTTT. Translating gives CAISDPIGLASADTQYF.

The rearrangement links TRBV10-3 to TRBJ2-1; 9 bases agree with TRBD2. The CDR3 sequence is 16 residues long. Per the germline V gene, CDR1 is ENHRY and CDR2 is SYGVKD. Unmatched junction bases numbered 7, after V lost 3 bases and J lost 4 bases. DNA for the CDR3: TGTGCCATCAGTGATATCCCCCTAGCGGGGTACAATGAGCAGTTCTTC. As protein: CAISDIPLAGYNEQFF.

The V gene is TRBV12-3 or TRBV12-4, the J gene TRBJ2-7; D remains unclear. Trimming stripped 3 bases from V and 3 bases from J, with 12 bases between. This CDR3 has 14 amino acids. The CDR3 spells CASSFQGSNYEQYF. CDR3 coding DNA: TGTGCCAGCAGTTTCCAAGGCTCCAACTACGAGCAGTACTTC.

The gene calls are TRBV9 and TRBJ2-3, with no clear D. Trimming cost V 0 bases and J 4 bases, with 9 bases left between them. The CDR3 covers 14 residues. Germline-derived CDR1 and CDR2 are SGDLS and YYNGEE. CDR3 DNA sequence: TGTGCCAGCAGCGTAGCCGGGTTTTCAGATACGCAGTATTTT. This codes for CASSVAGFSDTQYF.

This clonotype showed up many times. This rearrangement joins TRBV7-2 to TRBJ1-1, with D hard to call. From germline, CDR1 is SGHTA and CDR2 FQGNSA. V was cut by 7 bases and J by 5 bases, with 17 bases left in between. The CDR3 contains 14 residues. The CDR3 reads CASNPRAGGTEAFF. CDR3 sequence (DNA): TGTGCCAGCAACCCCCGGGCCGGAGGGACTGAAGCTTTCTTT.

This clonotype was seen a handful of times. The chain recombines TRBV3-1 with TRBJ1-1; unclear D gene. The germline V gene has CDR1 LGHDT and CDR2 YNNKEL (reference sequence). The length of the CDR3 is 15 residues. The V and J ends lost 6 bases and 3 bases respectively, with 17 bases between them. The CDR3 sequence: CASSLGRAIDTEAFF. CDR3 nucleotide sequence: TGTGCCAGCAGTTTGGGCCGCGCCATAGACACTGAAGCTTTCTTT. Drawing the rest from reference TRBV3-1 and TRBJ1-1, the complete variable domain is DTAVSQTPKYLVTQMGNDKSIKCEQNLGHDTMYWYKQDSKKFLKIMFSYNNKELIINETVPNRFSPKSPDKAHLNLHINSLELGDSAVYFCASSLGRAIDTEAFFGQGTRLTVV.

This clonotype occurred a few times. The chain's CDR3 is CASSLVGESPLHF. The CDR3 DNA sequence: TGTGCCAGCAGCTTAGTAGGGGAATCACCCCTCCACTTT. The V and J genes are TRBV7-2 and TRBJ1-6; D is possibly TRBD1 (5 bases). The CDR3 sequence is 13 residues long. The germline gives CDR1 SGHTA, CDR2 FQGNSA. Trimming cost V 1 base and J 10 bases, with 8 bases left between them.

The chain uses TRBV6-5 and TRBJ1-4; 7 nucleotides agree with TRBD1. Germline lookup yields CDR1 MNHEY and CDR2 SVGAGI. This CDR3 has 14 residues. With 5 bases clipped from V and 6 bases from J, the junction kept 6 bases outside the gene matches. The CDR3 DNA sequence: TGTGCCAGCAGTAACACAGGGGCTCATGAAAAACTGTTTTTT. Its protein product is CASSNTGAHEKLFF.